This is a list of T cell receptor beta chains from one sample in a study of response to subunit inactivated influenza vaccine. Using its own MiXCR run on the RT-PCR reads, TCRdb lists one record per CDR3 protein. The sample gives just under 550,000 distinct CDR3 sequences, under 25% of which show up once; 2.5% to 3% is in the top ten. These data are also associated with another study on T cells expressing NK-cell markers.

The sequencing here drew on CD4+ T cells sorted from PBMCs, taken 12 days after vaccination. All receptors come from a man aged 45-60 years who received an inactivated influenza vaccine. Both conserved end residues are part of each CDR3. Each record gives: clone size, J gene, D gene, V gene, CDR3 DNA, CDR3 protein. D genes are given only for firm matches. Expanded clones are given a class, and other clones once, few, many or no size at all.

abundance: -
j_gene: TRBJ2-3
d_gene: TRBD2
v_gene: TRBV30
CDR3nt: TGTGCCTGGAGTAAGGGGACTAGCGGGAGGACAGATACGCAGTATTTT
CDR3aa: CAWSKGTSGRTDTQYF

abundance: many
j_gene: TRBJ2-2
d_gene: TRBD1
v_gene: TRBV19
CDR3nt: TGTGCCAGTAGACCGGGACAGGGGGGCACCGGGGAGCTGTTTTTT
CDR3aa: CASRPGQGGTGELFF

abundance: -
j_gene: TRBJ2-2
d_gene: -
v_gene: TRBV11-2
CDR3nt: TGTGCCAGCAGATTAGATCCAACATACACCGGGGAGCTGTTTTTT
CDR3aa: CASRLDPTYTGELFF

abundance: few
j_gene: TRBJ2-7
d_gene: -
v_gene: TRBV13
CDR3nt: TGTGCCAGCAGCCGACGGGACGGGGGAAACGAGCAGTACTTC
CDR3aa: CASSRRDGGNEQYF

abundance: -
j_gene: TRBJ2-1
d_gene: -
v_gene: TRBV11-2
CDR3nt: TGTGCCAGCAGCGCATCTGGGTTTGGTGAGCAGTTCTTC
CDR3aa: CASSASGFGEQFF

abundance: -
j_gene: TRBJ2-1
d_gene: -
v_gene: TRBV6-5
CDR3nt: TGTGCCAGCAGTTACGTCGGGACCGTCTACAATGAGCAGTTCTTC
CDR3aa: CASSYVGTVYNEQFF

abundance: -
j_gene: TRBJ1-2
d_gene: -
v_gene: TRBV4-3
CDR3nt: TGCGCCAGCAGCCAAAATCCGCAGGGAGCAATGTTTGGCTACACCTTC
CDR3aa: CASSQNPQGAMFGYTF

abundance: few
j_gene: TRBJ2-2
d_gene: -
v_gene: TRBV5-8
CDR3nt: TGTGCCAGCAGCTTGTACGAAGATAGTATTTACCACACCGGGGAGCTGTTTTTT
CDR3aa: CASSLYEDSIYHTGELFF

abundance: -
j_gene: TRBJ2-1
d_gene: -
v_gene: TRBV24-1
CDR3nt: TGTGCCACCAGTGACATGACACCAAGCTCCTACAATGAGCAGTTCTTC
CDR3aa: CATSDMTPSSYNEQFF

abundance: once
j_gene: TRBJ2-3
d_gene: -
v_gene: TRBV15
CDR3nt: TGTGCCACCAGCAGAGGGACTGGAGGCACAGATACGCAGTATTTT
CDR3aa: CATSRGTGGTDTQYF

abundance: few
j_gene: TRBJ2-4
d_gene: -
v_gene: TRBV2
CDR3nt: TGTGCCAGCAGTTATCAAAACATTCAGTACTTC
CDR3aa: CASSYQNIQYF

abundance: few
j_gene: TRBJ2-1
d_gene: -
v_gene: TRBV3-1
CDR3nt: TGTGCCAGCAGCCAAGTATCGGGCTCCAACAATGAGCAGTTCTTC
CDR3aa: CASSQVSGSNNEQFF

abundance: few
j_gene: TRBJ2-1
d_gene: TRBD2
v_gene: TRBV29-1
CDR3nt: TGCAGCGCTACCAAAGGGACTAGCGGGAGCAATGAGCAGTTCTTC
CDR3aa: CSATKGTSGSNEQFF

abundance: -
j_gene: TRBJ2-3
d_gene: -
v_gene: TRBV15
CDR3nt: TGTGCCACCAGCAGAGATTTGGGCAGTGCTAGCACAGATACGCAGTATTTT
CDR3aa: CATSRDLGSASTDTQYF

abundance: few
j_gene: TRBJ2-3
d_gene: -
v_gene: TRBV20-1
CDR3nt: TGCAGTGCTGGACCAGGGGGGCAGACAGATACGCAGTATTTT
CDR3aa: CSAGPGGQTDTQYF

abundance: -
j_gene: TRBJ1-1
d_gene: -
v_gene: TRBV20-1
CDR3nt: TGCAGTGCCCGGGAGGGACACGCGGGCACTGAAGCTTTCTTT
CDR3aa: CSAREGHAGTEAFF

abundance: -
j_gene: TRBJ2-7
d_gene: TRBD1
v_gene: TRBV7-2
CDR3nt: TGTGCCAGCAGCTCGGGACAGGGGGGGTTCGAGCAGTACTTC
CDR3aa: CASSSGQGGFEQYF

abundance: -
j_gene: TRBJ2-6
d_gene: -
v_gene: TRBV7-2
CDR3nt: TGTGCCAGCAGCTTAGCATCCCCGGGCCTGACTTTC
CDR3aa: CASSLASPGLTF

abundance: many
j_gene: TRBJ2-2
d_gene: TRBD1
v_gene: TRBV28
CDR3nt: TGTGCCAGCAGTCCCGGACAGGGGGCAGGGTCCGGGGAGCTGTTTTTT
CDR3aa: CASSPGQGAGSGELFF

abundance: -
j_gene: TRBJ1-5
d_gene: -
v_gene: TRBV30
CDR3nt: TGTGCCTGGAGTGTAACCGGAGATAGCCAGCCCCAGCATTTT
CDR3aa: CAWSVTGDSQPQHF

abundance: few
j_gene: TRBJ2-1
d_gene: -
v_gene: TRBV7-3
CDR3nt: TGTGCCAGCAGCCTCCAAAGCGGCAATGAGCAGTTCTTC
CDR3aa: CASSLQSGNEQFF

abundance: few
j_gene: TRBJ2-1
d_gene: TRBD2
v_gene: TRBV20-1
CDR3nt: TGCAGTGCTTCTAGCGGGGGGGCCGATGAGCAGTTCTTC
CDR3aa: CSASSGGADEQFF

abundance: -
j_gene: TRBJ1-6
d_gene: TRBD1
v_gene: TRBV4-2
CDR3nt: TGTGCCAGCAGCCCGGACAGGGGGCCGAGCTCCTATAATTCACCCCTCCACTTT
CDR3aa: CASSPDRGPSSYNSPLHF

abundance: few
j_gene: TRBJ1-3
d_gene: TRBD1
v_gene: TRBV20-1
CDR3nt: TGCAGTGCTAGAGACGTCCGACAGGGCCACCGGGGCAACACCATATATTTT
CDR3aa: CSARDVRQGHRGNTIYF

abundance: few
j_gene: TRBJ1-4
d_gene: -
v_gene: TRBV10-3
CDR3nt: TGTGCCATCAGTGAGAATGGGGGTTCTAATGAAAAACTGTTTTTT
CDR3aa: CAISENGGSNEKLFF

abundance: few
j_gene: TRBJ2-7
d_gene: -
v_gene: TRBV29-1
CDR3nt: TGCAGCGGCCGGGACTCCCGCTACGAGCAGTACTTC
CDR3aa: CSGRDSRYEQYF

abundance: few
j_gene: TRBJ2-4
d_gene: TRBD1
v_gene: TRBV7-2
CDR3nt: TGTGCCAGCAGCCCGGCCGGGGGGACAGGGAGAGTCATTCAGTACTTC
CDR3aa: CASSPAGGTGRVIQYF

abundance: -
j_gene: TRBJ2-1
d_gene: -
v_gene: TRBV9
CDR3nt: TGTGCCAGCAGCACCAGACTCCAAACGGCTAATGAGCAGTTCTTC
CDR3aa: CASSTRLQTANEQFF

abundance: few
j_gene: TRBJ2-1
d_gene: -
v_gene: TRBV6-2/TRBV6-3
CDR3nt: TGTGCCAGCAGCCAGACTGGGGAGCAGTTCTTC
CDR3aa: CASSQTGEQFF

abundance: -
j_gene: TRBJ2-3
d_gene: TRBD2
v_gene: TRBV4-2
CDR3nt: TGTGCCAGCAGCCAAGCGACTAGCGGGACCCCTAGCACAGATACGCAGTATTTT
CDR3aa: CASSQATSGTPSTDTQYF

abundance: -
j_gene: TRBJ2-5
d_gene: -
v_gene: TRBV20-1
CDR3nt: TGCAGTGCTAGTCCAGAGACCCAGTACTTC
CDR3aa: CSASPETQYF

abundance: -
j_gene: TRBJ2-3
d_gene: TRBD2
v_gene: TRBV3-1
CDR3nt: TGTGCCAGCAGCCTAACTAGCGGGAGTTCGACAGATACGCAGTATTTT
CDR3aa: CASSLTSGSSTDTQYF

abundance: -
j_gene: TRBJ2-2
d_gene: TRBD2
v_gene: TRBV6-2/TRBV6-3
CDR3nt: TGTGCCAGCAGTGACGGACTAGCGGGGGGGTACACCGGGGAGCTGTTTTTT
CDR3aa: CASSDGLAGGYTGELFF

abundance: -
j_gene: TRBJ1-2
d_gene: -
v_gene: TRBV29-1
CDR3nt: TGCAGCGTGGGGGGTTCAGATGGCTACACCTTC
CDR3aa: CSVGGSDGYTF

abundance: -
j_gene: TRBJ1-6
d_gene: -
v_gene: TRBV7-9
CDR3nt: TGTGCCAGCAGCCTCGGTGGGGGTAGAAATTCACCCCTCCACTTT
CDR3aa: CASSLGGGRNSPLHF

abundance: -
j_gene: TRBJ1-1
d_gene: -
v_gene: TRBV21-1
CDR3nt: -
CDR3aa: CASSKEWWGGGAFF

abundance: -
j_gene: TRBJ2-6
d_gene: -
v_gene: TRBV4-2
CDR3nt: TGTGCCAGCAGCCAAGATGCATTAGGTTCTGGGGCCAACGTCCTGACTTTC
CDR3aa: CASSQDALGSGANVLTF

abundance: -
j_gene: TRBJ2-5
d_gene: TRBD2
v_gene: TRBV28
CDR3nt: TGTGCCAGCACGAGCGGGGGGCATGGAGAGACCCAGTACTTC
CDR3aa: CASTSGGHGETQYF

abundance: few
j_gene: TRBJ2-5
d_gene: TRBD1
v_gene: TRBV29-1
CDR3nt: TGCAGCGTTGCCCCAGGGGGATTCCAAGAGACCCAGTACTTC
CDR3aa: CSVAPGGFQETQYF

abundance: few
j_gene: TRBJ2-3
d_gene: -
v_gene: TRBV5-5
CDR3nt: TGTGCCAGCAGCTTGGTGGCAGCGTCCACAGATACGCAGTATTTT
CDR3aa: CASSLVAASTDTQYF

abundance: few
j_gene: TRBJ1-1
d_gene: TRBD1
v_gene: TRBV6-1
CDR3nt: TGTGCCAGCAGTAGGGGACAGGCGGTCACTGAAGCTTTCTTT
CDR3aa: CASSRGQAVTEAFF

abundance: many
j_gene: TRBJ2-3
d_gene: TRBD1
v_gene: TRBV7-8
CDR3nt: TGTGCCAGCAGACCTGACAGGGCCACAGATACGCAGTATTTT
CDR3aa: CASRPDRATDTQYF